A single sample gave rise to the 18 T cell receptor beta chains below, sequenced in a study of T cells after yellow fever vaccination. MiXCR, applied by TCRdb to the 5' RACE reads, yields one record per CDR3 protein. This sample carries nearly 350,000 distinct CDR3 sequences, approximately 8% of them seen once, and the ten largest clones take under 20%. The input for sequencing was PBMCs, taken more than 35 days after the first yellow fever vaccination. The origin of the receptors is a young man who received the YFV17D yellow fever vaccine.

The V and J genes are TRBV10-3 and TRBJ2-7; 8 nucleotides align to TRBD1. The germline V gene has CDR1 ENHRY and CDR2 SYGVKD. The length of the CDR3 is 15 residues. The junction had 7 bases not matched to a gene; V was cut back by 2 bases and J by 4 bases. The CDR3 bases are TGTGCCATCAGTGAGCCAGGACAGGGACGGTACGAGCAGTACTTC. Amino acids: CAISEPGQGRYEQYF.

This rearrangement joins TRBV6-2 or TRBV6-3 to TRBJ1-1, with D unresolved. The CDR3 runs 11 residues. Germline V gene lookup returns CDR1 MNHEY and CDR2 SVGEGT. The V end lost 10 bases, the J end lost 6 bases, and 12 bases lay between the germline ends. The CDR3 loop is CATRLSSEAFF. CDR3 bases: TGTGCCACCCGACTATCGTCTGAAGCTTTCTTT.

The chain couples TRBV20-1 to TRBJ1-1, with 7 positions matching TRBD1. With 5 bases clipped from V and 0 bases from J, the junction kept 6 bases outside the gene matches. This CDR3 has 14 amino acids. Germline V lookup: CDR1 DFQATT, CDR2 SNEGSKA (reference sequence). CDR3: CSARQGSMNTEAFF. DNA of the CDR3: TGCAGTGCTCGACAGGGTTCGATGAACACTGAAGCTTTCTTT.

This rearrangement joins TRBV6-2 or TRBV6-3 to TRBJ1-1; a weak D match, TRBD1 (6 bases). The CDR3 covers 17 residues. Germline CDR1 and CDR2: MNHEY and SVGEGT. Trimming took off 5 bases at V and 5 bases at J, with 24 bases between the two ends. The CDR3: CASSGALSTGARTEAFF. CDR3 in DNA: TGTGCCAGCAGTGGGGCCCTGTCGACGGGGGCGCGGACTGAAGCTTTCTTT.

This clonotype occurred many times. The chain links TRBV5-4 to TRBJ1-2, with TRBD1 as a possible D gene (5 bases). CDR3 length: 17 residues. Germline CDR1 is SGHNT and CDR2 is YYREEE (reference sequence). V was clipped by 1 base and J by 0 bases, with 16 bases between them. The CDR3 nucleotides read TGTGCCAGCAGCTTGAGAATCGGGGCGGGAGCTAACTATGGCTACACCTTC. This encodes CASSLRIGAGANYGYTF. The complete variable domain, with remaining parts taken from reference TRBV5-4 and TRBJ1-2, reads ETGVTQSPTHLIKTRGQQVTLRCSSQSGHNTVSWYQQALGQGPQFIFQYYREEENGRGNFPPRFSGLQFPNYSSELNVNALELDDSALYLCASSLRIGAGANYGYTFGSGTRLTVV.

This clonotype was seen only a few times. V and J are TRBV20-1 and TRBJ2-1; D gene ambiguous. The CDR3 is made up of 14 amino acids. The germline V gene has CDR1 DFQATT and CDR2 SNEGSKA (reference sequence). V lost 4 bases to trimming and J lost 8 bases, with 18 bases between them. The CDR3: CSATSQNGGDEQFF. The CDR3 DNA reads as TGCAGTGCTACGTCTCAGAACGGTGGGGATGAGCAGTTCTTC.

The chain has TRBV5-4 and TRBJ2-5, with a weak D call TRBD1 (5 bases). Germline V gene data show CDR1 as SGHNT and CDR2 as YYREEE (reference sequence). This CDR3 contains 15 residues. V was cut by 0 bases and J by 5 bases, with 14 bases left in between. The CDR3 loop reads CASSLGWQGLETQYF. The DNA for the CDR3 is TGTGCCAGCAGCTTGGGATGGCAGGGTCTGGAGACCCAGTACTTC.

This clonotype was observed many times. The genes are TRBV29-1 and TRBJ2-5; the D is unclear. Germline CDR1 SQVTM, CDR2 ANQGSEA. The CDR3 totals 12 residues. Trimming removed 2 bases at V and 2 bases at J, with 6 bases between. CDR3 sequence reads: CSVEPPQETQYF. The CDR3 nucleotides read TGCAGCGTTGAACCGCCGCAAGAGACCCAGTACTTC.

The CDR3 DNA follows: TGCAGTGCTACGCTATCGGGACAGGGTACTGAAAAACTGTTTTTT. Protein sequence: CSATLSGQGTEKLFF. The V gene is TRBV20-1, the J gene TRBJ1-4, with TRBD1 matching 9 bases. Germline V lookup: CDR1 DFQATT, CDR2 SNEGSKA (reference sequence). The V segment lost 4 bases and the J segment 7 bases; nucleotides outside the gene matches: 10. This CDR3 spans 15 amino acids.

This clonotype was seen more than once but under ten times. The gene calls are TRBV5-1 and TRBJ2-5, with a tentative D call TRBD1 (6 bases). This CDR3 has 15 residues. Trimming cost V 0 bases and J 4 bases, with 13 bases left between them. Germline lookup yields CDR1 SGHRS and CDR2 YFSETQ. The CDR3 spells CASSLAKTGGETQYF. The CDR3 DNA reads as TGCGCCAGCAGCTTGGCCAAGACAGGCGGAGAGACCCAGTACTTC.

This clonotype was detected only a few times. The rearrangement links TRBV7-8 to TRBJ2-2, with 14 bases matching TRBD2. Germline lookup yields CDR1 SGHVS and CDR2 FQNEAQ. The V and J ends lost 4 bases and 6 bases, in that order; junction bases with no gene match: 1. The CDR3 length is 15 residues. DNA of the CDR3: TGTGCCAGCAGCTGGGGACTAGCGGGGGCCGGGGAGCTGTTTTTT. Its protein is CASSWGLAGAGELFF.

This clonotype has a count of ten or more. This chain uses TRBV5-1 with TRBJ2-3; perhaps TRBD2 as D (7 bases). The germline V and J ends were trimmed by 0 bases and 2 bases, with 13 bases remaining between them. In germline, CDR1 is SGHRS, CDR2 YFSETQ. The CDR3 covers 16 residues. CDR3 region: CASSLGGGFPTDTQYF. The CDR3 DNA follows: TGCGCCAGCAGCTTGGGCGGGGGCTTCCCCACAGATACGCAGTATTTT.

This clonotype has more than one count but fewer than ten. V gene TRBV15 combines with J gene TRBJ2-1; possibly TRBD1 for D (6 bases). Germline V gene data show CDR1 as LNHNV and CDR2 as YYDKDF (reference sequence). V was pared by 6 bases and J by 5 bases, with 14 bases between. This CDR3 has 14 residues. Here the CDR3 reads CATSSGQSNNEQFF. CDR3 sequence (DNA): TGTGCCACCAGTTCCGGACAGAGTAACAATGAGCAGTTCTTC.

This clonotype was seen many times. V and J are TRBV5-4 and TRBJ2-1; D not resolved. This CDR3 contains 12 residues. Germline V gene sequence: CDR1 SGHNT, CDR2 YYREEE (reference sequence). The V and J ends lost 5 bases and 4 bases respectively, with 7 bases between them. The DNA of the CDR3 is TGTGCCAGCAGTCTACCGTACAATGAGCAGTTCTTC. This sequence encodes CASSLPYNEQFF.

In the case of this clonotype: At one of its ends the junction is not consistent with the germline gene, which may arise from a read error. The chain has TRBV7-7 and TRBJ2-2; no firm D call. This CDR3 has 14 residues. Germline assignment: CDR1 SSHAT and CDR2 FNYEAQ (reference sequence). DNA for the CDR3: TGTGCTAGCAGCTTCGCACAGAACACCGGGGAGCTGTTTTTT. This translates into CASSFAQNTGELFF.

This clonotype has a handful of counts. The gene calls are TRBV4-3 and TRBJ1-1; D is undetermined. V lost 1 base and J lost 4, with 13 bases in between. Germline CDR1 LGHNA, CDR2 YSLEER. The CDR3 extends over 15 amino acids. The DNA for the CDR3 is TGCGCCAGCAGCCAAGCAAGGTTTGAGTCCACTGAAGCTTTCTTT. Translating gives CASSQARFESTEAFF.

The chain joins TRBV12-3 or TRBV12-4 to TRBJ2-1; D uncertain. The CDR3 has 14 amino acids. V was shortened by 0 bases and J by 9 bases, with 12 bases between the two germline ends. The CDR3 loop is CASSLADYSAEQFF. For the CDR3, the DNA is TGTGCCAGCAGTTTAGCAGATTATTCGGCTGAGCAGTTCTTC.

The table lists this clonotype with a few counts. The CDR3 loop is CASSPGVRNSPLHF. For the CDR3, the DNA is TGCGCCAGCAGCCCAGGGGTCCGTAATTCACCCCTCCACTTT. The V and J genes are TRBV5-1 and TRBJ1-6, with D possibly matching TRBD1 (6 bases). Trimming left V 4 bases short and J 6 bases short, with 11 bases between. From germline, CDR1 is SGHRS and CDR2 YFSETQ. CDR3 length equals 14 residues. Drawing the rest from reference TRBV5-1 and TRBJ1-6, the complete variable domain is KAGVTQTPRYLIKTRGQQVTLSCSPISGHRSVSWYQQTPGQGLQFLFEYFSETQRNKGNFPGRFSGRQFSNSRSEMNVSTLELGDSALYLCASSPGVRNSPLHFGNGTRLTVT.